The 7 T cell receptor beta chains given below trace back to one sample, sequenced in a study of cytomegalovirus exposure and HLA in healthy donors. The PCR used 60 Vbeta and 13 Jbeta primers. The method was immunoSEQ multiplex PCR; TCRdb's version includes in-frame clones alone and lacks a portion of them. Of around 96,000 clones listed, 55% to 75% are singletons. Source material: PBMCs. The receptors were gathered from a man in his fifties or sixties in good health and CMV-seronegative.

This chain connects TRBV10-1 to TRBJ1-5, with D tentatively TRBD1 (6 bases). In germline, CDR1 is WNHNN, CDR2 SYGVQD (reference sequence). Between the trimmed V and J ends, which lost 8 bases and 9 bases, there was a span of 20 bases. The CDR3 has 14 amino acids. CDR3 sequence (DNA): TGCGCCAGCCGATCCGCCAGGGGCCCACGGCCCCAGCATTTT. Translating it yields CASRSARGPRPQHF.

The chain combines TRBV7-9 with TRBJ2-1, with 7 bases lining up with TRBD1. The trim removed 6 bases at V and 4 bases at J, leaving 6 bases unmatched. Looked up from germline, CDR1 is SEHNR and CDR2 is FQNEAQ (reference sequence). The CDR3 is 14 amino acids. The CDR3 region has the DNA TGTGCCAGCAGGCCATCAGGGGGTTACAATGAGCAGTTCTTC. Translation gives CASRPSGGYNEQFF.

The chain has TRBV27 and TRBJ2-1; unclear D gene. The ends were cut back, 4 bases at V and 0 bases at J, with 10 bases in the middle. The CDR3 spans 15 residues. Germline lookup yields CDR1 MNHEY and CDR2 SMNVEV (reference sequence). The CDR3 sequence: CASSSIPSSYNEQFF. In DNA form, the CDR3 reads TGTGCCAGCAGTTCAATCCCCAGCTCCTACAATGAGCAGTTCTTC.

Only one count was recorded for this clone. The chain links TRBV5-6 to TRBJ2-2; D gene ambiguous. From germline, CDR1 is SGHDT and CDR2 YYEEEE. The CDR3 is made up of 15 amino acids. Trimming stripped 0 bases from V and 0 bases from J, with 6 bases between. In DNA, the CDR3 is TGTGCCAGCAGCTTGGGTCAGTCGAACACCGGGGAGCTGTTTTTT. This encodes CASSLGQSNTGELFF.

The genes are TRBV10-1 and TRBJ2-1; 9 nucleotides agree with TRBD1. V was clipped by 7 bases and J by 8 bases; unmatched bases: 12. The CDR3 has 15 amino acids. Germline assignment: CDR1 WNHNN and CDR2 SYGVQD (reference sequence). CDR3 nucleotides: TGCGCCAGCAACCCCGGGACAGGGACCGTAGATGAGCAGTTCTTC. This translates into CASNPGTGTVDEQFF.

This chain uses TRBV19 with TRBJ2-1; perhaps TRBD2 as D (6 bases). In germline, CDR1 is LNHDA, CDR2 SQIVND (reference sequence). Trimming removed 5 bases from V and 0 bases from J, with 14 bases in between. This CDR3 has 16 amino acids. Here the CDR3 reads CASSAWAGSSYNEQFF. In nucleotides, the CDR3 is TGTGCCAGTAGTGCCTGGGCCGGGAGCTCCTACAATGAGCAGTTCTTC.

The chain combines TRBV5-1 with TRBJ1-6; D possibly corresponds to TRBD1 (5 bases). Germline-derived CDR1 and CDR2 are SGHRS and YFSETQ. V was shortened by 4 bases and J by 5 bases, with 7 bases between the two germline ends. This CDR3 contains 13 residues. The CDR3 DNA is TGCGCCAGCAGCGGGACTGATAATTCACCCCTCCACTTT. It is translated as CASSGTDNSPLHF.